The 24 T cell receptor beta chains given below trace back to one sample, sequenced in a study of CD8 T cells in Susac syndrome. The authors reverse transcribed about 0.5 to 1 ug RNA with random hexamers. TCRdb recomputed calls from the immunoSEQ multiplex PCR reads with MiXCR, one row per CDR3 protein. The table has some 160,000 distinct CDR3 sequences, 85% to 95% seen once. Sample: CD8+ T cells from PBMCs. The origin of the receptors is a human donor with multiple sclerosis.

This chain connects TRBV20-1 to TRBJ2-7; 7 nucleotides agree with TRBD2. The CDR3 consists of 13 residues. Germline CDR1 reads DFQATT; CDR2 reads SNEGSKA (reference sequence). The J segment lost 0 bases and the V segment lost 6 bases, leaving 5 bases of the junction unmatched. The CDR3 region has the DNA TGCAGTGCGGGAGCGGGAATCTCCTACGAGCAGTACTTC. Protein: CSAGAGISYEQYF.

This clonotype appeared a few times. The chain uses TRBV27 and TRBJ2-3; the match to TRBD2 covers 7 bases. With 11 bases clipped from V and 0 bases from J, the junction kept 5 bases outside the gene matches. Germline V lookup: CDR1 MNHEY, CDR2 SMNVEV (reference sequence). There are 13 residues in the CDR3. The CDR3 DNA follows: TGTGCCTCTAGCGGAACTAGCACAGATACGCAGTATTTT. This sequence encodes CASSGTSTDTQYF.

The chain combines TRBV15 with TRBJ1-1; D gene ambiguous. Germline V CDR1 and CDR2: LNHNV, YYDKDF (reference sequence). V dropped 1 base and J dropped 3 bases, with 12 bases sitting between them. The CDR3 length is 15 residues. In nucleotides, the CDR3 is TGTGCCACCAGCAGAGTCGGGTATTTGCACACTGAAGCTTTCTTT. It specifies CATSRVGYLHTEAFF.

J is TRBJ2-1 and V is TRBV7-2, with D unresolved. Trimming pared 1 base from V and 8 bases from J, leaving 12 bases between. The CDR3 extends over 14 amino acids. Germline loops: CDR1 SGHTA, CDR2 FQGNSA. CDR3 sequence: CASSLVGTFDEQFF. The CDR3 DNA sequence: TGTGCCAGCAGCTTAGTTGGTACGTTCGATGAGCAGTTCTTC.

This sequence joins TRBV3-1 and TRBJ1-5; TRBD1 matches 8 bases. Germline V CDR1 and CDR2: LGHDT, YNNKEL (reference sequence). The CDR3 extends over 15 amino acids. V lost 0 bases, J lost 5 bases, and 3 bases stayed unmatched. Here the CDR3 DNA reads TGTGCCAGCAGCCAAGATGGGACAGGCCATCAGCCCCAGCATTTT. Translated, it gives CASSQDGTGHQPQHF.

This clonotype was detected only once. This sequence joins TRBV12-3 or TRBV12-4 and TRBJ1-5; D is unclear. This CDR3 has 13 amino acids. V lost 4 bases, J lost 3 bases, and 7 bases lay in between. Here the CDR3 DNA reads TGTGCCAGCAGTTCTAGCTTCAATCAGCCCCAGCATTTT. Its translation is CASSSSFNQPQHF.

The genes are TRBV12-3 or TRBV12-4 and TRBJ2-3; the match to TRBD2 covers 8 bases. Trimming at V came to 6 bases and at J to 2 bases, leaving 7 bases not matched to a gene. CDR3 length: 15 amino acids. The CDR3 nucleotides are TGTGCCAGCAGGCCCGGGACTAGGGTCACAGATACGCAGTATTTT. Translating it yields CASRPGTRVTDTQYF.

The chain uses TRBV7-8 and TRBJ2-4; D is unresolved. The CDR3 has 13 amino acids. Germline V CDR1 and CDR2: SGHVS, FQNEAQ. V was trimmed by 2 bases and J by 7 bases, leaving 9 bases between them. Here the CDR3 reads CASSLTDPNIQYF. CDR3 DNA: TGTGCCAGCAGCTTAACCGATCCTAACATTCAGTACTTC.

V is TRBV12-3 or TRBV12-4 and J is TRBJ2-3, with no clear D. V was clipped by 3 bases and J by 0 bases, with 4 bases between them. This CDR3 comprises 13 residues. DNA of the CDR3: TGTGCCAGCAGTTTTGCGAGCACAGATACGCAGTATTTT. It translates to CASSFASTDTQYF.

The chain carries TRBV27 and TRBJ1-1; 8 bases map to TRBD1. The CDR3 has 14 amino acids. CDR1 and CDR2 from the germline V gene are MNHEY and SMNVEV (reference sequence). The V segment lost 5 bases and the J segment 1 base; nucleotides outside the gene matches: 3. CDR3 amino acids: CASSAGGSNTEAFF. As DNA, the CDR3 is TGTGCCAGCAGTGCAGGGGGCTCGAACACTGAAGCTTTCTTT.

The chain is built from TRBV25-1 and TRBJ1-1; weak D call: TRBD1 (6 bases). Germline V gene sequence: CDR1 MGHDK, CDR2 SYGVNS. This CDR3 comprises 13 residues. Trimming stripped 4 bases from V and 4 bases from J, with 10 bases between. CDR3 DNA sequence: TGTGCCAGCAGTGTGGGGGCCCGCACTGAAGCTTTCTTT. Protein: CASSVGARTEAFF.

The V call is TRBV3-1, the J call TRBJ2-5; weak D call: TRBD1 (6 bases). This CDR3 is built from 15 residues. Germline CDR1 is LGHDT and CDR2 is YNNKEL (reference sequence). V was pared by 0 bases and J by 4 bases, with 12 bases between. CDR3 coding DNA: TGTGCCAGCAGCCAAGAAGTACAGGGTGGAGAGACCCAGTACTTC. Translated, it gives CASSQEVQGGETQYF.

To note about this clonotype: A read error may produce the germline difference seen at one junction end. V is TRBV7-9 and J is TRBJ2-1; 8 bases are a match to TRBD2. This CDR3 contains 16 residues. Per the germline V gene, CDR1 is SEHNR and CDR2 is FQNEAQ (reference sequence). DNA for the CDR3: TGTGCCAACAGCTCACGACTAGCGCGGTCCTACAATGAGCAGTTCTTC. The encoded protein is CANSSRLARSYNEQFF.

The chain has TRBV20-1 and TRBJ1-1, with D unclear. Deletions cut 0 bases from V and 0 bases from J, with 11 bases between. This CDR3 contains 15 residues. The V gene's germline CDR1 is DFQATT and CDR2 SNEGSKA (reference sequence). The CDR3 sequence is CSARDLGQVNTEAFF. The CDR3 nucleotides are TGCAGTGCTAGAGATTTAGGGCAAGTGAACACTGAAGCTTTCTTT.

The chain has TRBV27 and TRBJ2-3; D may be TRBD2 (5 bases). Per germline, CDR1 MNHEY and CDR2 SMNVEV (reference sequence). This CDR3 has 14 residues. The V gene lost 2 bases and the J gene lost 2 bases, with 8 bases spanning the gap. The CDR3 is CASSLEGNTDTQYF. DNA for the CDR3: TGTGCCAGCAGTTTAGAGGGAAACACAGATACGCAGTATTTT.

CDR3: CASSLDTGAYEQYF. CDR3 DNA sequence: TGTGCCAGCAGCTTAGACACAGGGGCCTACGAGCAGTACTTC. The chain uses TRBV11-2 and TRBJ2-7; 7 bases are a match to TRBD1. CDR1 SGHAT and CDR2 FQNNGV come from the germline V gene. The CDR3 is 14 amino acids. V gave up 0 bases and J gave up 2 bases; unmatched junction bases: 1.

The chain carries TRBV3-1 and TRBJ2-6; 10 bases agree with TRBD1. The germline V gene encodes CDR1 LGHDT and CDR2 YNNKEL (reference sequence). The CDR3 is made up of 19 amino acids. After removal of 0 bases from V and 1 base from J, the junction contained 6 bases not matched to a gene. CDR3 region: CASSQDGQGDKSGANVLTF. The CDR3 DNA reads TGTGCCAGCAGCCAAGATGGACAGGGGGACAAATCTGGGGCCAACGTCCTGACTTTC.

V usage is TRBV3-1 and J usage is TRBJ2-1; TRBD2 aligns across 9 bases. Germline V lookup: CDR1 LGHDT, CDR2 YNNKEL (reference sequence). V lost 2 bases to trimming and J lost 3 bases; unmatched junction nucleotides: 8. This CDR3 has 17 residues. The CDR3 here is CASSQFWRGGLYNEQFF. In DNA, the CDR3 is TGTGCCAGCAGCCAATTCTGGCGGGGGGGTCTCTACAATGAGCAGTTCTTC.

This clonotype was observed a single time. The chain joins TRBV15 to TRBJ2-1, with D perhaps matching TRBD2 (5 bases). This CDR3 region has 13 residues. Trimming took off 0 bases at V and 10 bases at J, with 10 bases between the two ends. Germline V gives CDR1 LNHNV, CDR2 YYDKDF (reference sequence). The CDR3, as DNA: TGTGCCACCAGCAGAGACGGGGTTGGGGAGCAGTTCTTC. Residues: CATSRDGVGEQFF.

The chain has TRBV29-1 and TRBJ2-1; TRBD2 matches 11 bases. Germline V gives CDR1 SQVTM, CDR2 ANQGSEA. The CDR3 loop spans 18 amino acids. After removal of 3 bases from V and 0 bases from J, the junction contained 10 bases not matched to a gene. Written as DNA, the CDR3 is TGCAGCGTTGATGCCGGGACTAGCGGCCTGAGCTCCTACAATGAGCAGTTCTTC. It translates to CSVDAGTSGLSSYNEQFF.

This clonotype showed up just once. The chain employs TRBV15 and TRBJ2-5; 10 bases fit TRBD2. Germline V gene data show CDR1 as LNHNV and CDR2 as YYDKDF (reference sequence). The CDR3 is 15 amino acids. Losses at the gene ends were 2 bases for V and 4 bases for J; bases not matched to a gene: 4. In DNA, the CDR3 is TGTGCCACCAGCAGACTAGCGGGGGCCGCAGAGACCCAGTACTTC. Protein: CATSRLAGAAETQYF.

CDR3 DNA sequence: TGTGCCAGCAGCGGGGACAGATTCCCTGGTCAGCCCCAGCATTTT. It is translated as CASSGDRFPGQPQHF. V usage is TRBV7-9 and J usage is TRBJ1-5; 7 bases agree with TRBD1. Germline V CDR1 and CDR2: SEHNR, FQNEAQ (reference sequence). This CDR3 is 15 amino acids long. V gave up 5 bases and J gave up 6 bases; unmatched junction bases: 10.

The gene calls are TRBV20-1 and TRBJ2-7; TRBD1 is a possible D gene (6 bases). Germline CDR1 reads DFQATT; CDR2 reads SNEGSKA (reference sequence). V lost 0 bases and J lost 4, with 13 bases in between. The CDR3 covers 14 residues. The chain's CDR3 is CSARDFGQGYEQYF. DNA for the CDR3: TGCAGTGCTAGAGATTTCGGCCAGGGGTACGAGCAGTACTTC.

The chain employs TRBV7-8 and TRBJ2-5, with D possibly matching TRBD1 (5 bases). Trimming took 7 bases from V and 4 from J, leaving 16 bases between them. Germline loops: CDR1 SGHVS, CDR2 FQNEAQ. The CDR3 loop spans 14 amino acids. The CDR3, as DNA: TGTGCCAGCACCCCCCGGGTTCAGGGAGAGACCCAGTACTTC. The encoded protein is CASTPRVQGETQYF.